The rows below give T cell receptor beta chains drawn from one sample of a study of blood T cell repertoires in COVID-19. Using immunoSEQ multiplex PCR, the repertoire was profiled, and TCRdb retains in-frame clones only, with some absent. The table records about 300,000 clones, roughly 86% of them present only once. Material for sequencing was PBMCs or T cells enriched from blood (not recorded which). These receptor sequences come from a woman aged 50 to 65 who had been exposed to COVID-19. Both conserved end residues are part of each CDR3. Fields, in order: CDR3 length, V gene, CDR3 protein.

CDR3 length: 12
V gene: TRBV19
CDR3 protein: CASSPNNQPQHF

CDR3 length: 13
V gene: TRBV7-8
CDR3 protein: CASSSGGSYGYTF

CDR3 length: 15
V gene: TRBV3-1/TRBV3-2
CDR3 protein: CASSQDWSQGDIQYF

CDR3 length: 14
V gene: TRBV5-4
CDR3 protein: CASSLATEQETQYF

CDR3 length: 17
V gene: TRBV11-2
CDR3 protein: CASSLEAGGIGNQPQHF

CDR3 length: 15
V gene: TRBV27
CDR3 protein: CASSFGTGSADTQYF

CDR3 length: 15
V gene: TRBV28
CDR3 protein: CASRAPGTGRYEQYF

CDR3 length: 16
V gene: TRBV7-8
CDR3 protein: CASSPSPRDRVNEQFF

CDR3 length: 17
V gene: TRBV3-1/TRBV3-2
CDR3 protein: CASSLTGGTATNEKLFF

CDR3 length: 13
V gene: TRBV27
CDR3 protein: CASSLVPPGEQYF

CDR3 length: 15
V gene: TRBV5-4
CDR3 protein: CASSVGLAGEETQYF

CDR3 length: 14
V gene: TRBV27
CDR3 protein: CASSLRTGTGELFF

CDR3 length: 16
V gene: TRBV28
CDR3 protein: CASSLRGQGNNSPLHF

CDR3 length: 15
V gene: TRBV5-8
CDR3 protein: CASLRSGSSGETQYF

CDR3 length: 14
V gene: TRBV19
CDR3 protein: CASSEGSGANVLTF

CDR3 length: 12
V gene: TRBV30
CDR3 protein: CACRPGTTTQYF

CDR3 length: 14
V gene: TRBV18
CDR3 protein: CASSPLEGGTEAFF

CDR3 length: 14
V gene: TRBV19
CDR3 protein: CASNRGMKSYEQYF

CDR3 length: 15
V gene: TRBV19
CDR3 protein: CASSTGQGNSYGYTF

CDR3 length: 16
V gene: TRBV19
CDR3 protein: CASSIGQGASTDTQYF

CDR3 length: 12
V gene: TRBV28
CDR3 protein: CASRQGQGPQHF

CDR3 length: 15
V gene: TRBV4-1
CDR3 protein: CASSYRGASTDTQYF

CDR3 length: 16
V gene: TRBV3-1/TRBV3-2
CDR3 protein: CASSQVLLAGAYEQYF

CDR3 length: 15
V gene: TRBV5-1
CDR3 protein: CASSSGQGMGEKLFF

CDR3 length: 16
V gene: TRBV3-1/TRBV3-2
CDR3 protein: CASSRRLAGVPDTQYF

CDR3 length: 16
V gene: TRBV3-1/TRBV3-2
CDR3 protein: CASSLGTVLAKNIQYF

CDR3 length: 14
V gene: TRBV25-1
CDR3 protein: CASSDKGVVYGYTF

CDR3 length: 14
V gene: TRBV6-5
CDR3 protein: CASRVGLGNTEAFF

CDR3 length: 15
V gene: TRBV19
CDR3 protein: CASSPERAVAGAQHF

CDR3 length: 15
V gene: TRBV4-1
CDR3 protein: CASSQPGLAVDEQYF

CDR3 length: 16
V gene: TRBV5-6
CDR3 protein: CASSLGRDRGTDTQYF

CDR3 length: 16
V gene: TRBV11-3
CDR3 protein: CASSFNRGGVAGELFF

CDR3 length: 16
V gene: TRBV9
CDR3 protein: CASSVDGRTERNEQFF

CDR3 length: 17
V gene: TRBV27
CDR3 protein: CASSPSTSGGFSYEQYF

CDR3 length: 14
V gene: TRBV4-1
CDR3 protein: CASSQDPGADEQFF

CDR3 length: 18
V gene: TRBV5-1
CDR3 protein: CASSFLAGVDVPGGELFF

CDR3 length: 13
V gene: TRBV19
CDR3 protein: CASSTTGMNEQFF

CDR3 length: 14
V gene: TRBV18
CDR3 protein: CASSPPNRGETQYF

CDR3 length: 16
V gene: TRBV2
CDR3 protein: CASSATSGGPQDTQYF

CDR3 length: 15
V gene: TRBV28
CDR3 protein: CASSLSPGQNTEAFF

CDR3 length: 13
V gene: TRBV18
CDR3 protein: CASSPSQDYGYTF

CDR3 length: 13
V gene: TRBV7-8
CDR3 protein: CASSFGENTEAFF